The clone carrying this T cell receptor (beta chain) occurred many times. The investigators amplified TCR beta CDR3 regions from RNA transcripts. During a first-round RT-PCR of the TCR CDR3, the HTBI primer set was used. A single record per CDR3 protein comes from TCRdb applying MiXCR to the multiplex PCR reads. Here the sample spans about 420,000 distinct CDR3 sequences, roughly 13% being singletons. Trimming stripped 2 bases from V and 1 base from J, with 5 bases between. Germline V gives CDR1 MNHEY, CDR2 SVGEGT. The CDR3 consists of 13 residues. The source of the sample is a study of T cells in Graves' hyperthyroidism and ophthalmopathy. Study as a whole: Initial diagnosis, before any treatment, was when peripheral blood was collected.

Sequencing was performed on blood. The clonotype originates from a woman aged 18-35 years with Graves' hyperthyroidism. The J gene is TRBJ1-1, the V gene TRBV6-2 or TRBV6-3; tentatively, D is TRBD1 (5 bases). The CDR3 nucleotides read TGTGCCAGCAGTTACACAGGGAACACTGAAGCTTTCTTT. This encodes CASSYTGNTEAFF.